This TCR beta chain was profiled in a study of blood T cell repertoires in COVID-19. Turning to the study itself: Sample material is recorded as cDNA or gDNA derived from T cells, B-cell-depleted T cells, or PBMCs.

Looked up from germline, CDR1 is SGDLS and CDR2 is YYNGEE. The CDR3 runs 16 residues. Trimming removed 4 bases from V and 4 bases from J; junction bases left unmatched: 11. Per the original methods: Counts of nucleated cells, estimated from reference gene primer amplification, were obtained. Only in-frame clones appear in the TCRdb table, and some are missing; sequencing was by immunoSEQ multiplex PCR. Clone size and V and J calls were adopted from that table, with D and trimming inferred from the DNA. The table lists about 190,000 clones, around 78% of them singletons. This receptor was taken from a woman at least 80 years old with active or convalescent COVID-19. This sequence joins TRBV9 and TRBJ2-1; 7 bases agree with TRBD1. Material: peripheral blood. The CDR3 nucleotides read TGTGCCAGCAGCACCCAATCCGGGACAGAATACAATGAGCAGTTCTTC. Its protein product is CASSTQSGTEYNEQFF.